Following are 16 T cell receptor beta chains from one sample sequenced in a study of cytomegalovirus exposure and HLA in healthy donors. PCR used 60 Vbeta primers and 13 Jbeta primers. Sequencing used immunoSEQ multiplex PCR; TCRdb keeps in-frame clones, though not all of them. The sample consists of 75,000 to 100,000 clones, around 82% of them appearing once. The sample comprised PBMCs. All receptors derive from a man in his forties in good health and CMV-seronegative.

The V and J genes are TRBV5-1 and TRBJ2-1, with D perhaps matching TRBD2 (5 bases). The CDR3 loop spans 13 amino acids. V was shortened by 2 bases and J by 5 bases, with 8 bases between the two germline ends. CDR1 SGHRS and CDR2 YFSETQ come from the germline V gene. The chain's CDR3 is CASSFEGNNEQFF. CDR3 sequence (DNA): TGCGCCAGCAGCTTTGAGGGAAACAATGAGCAGTTCTTC.

The chain combines TRBV27 with TRBJ1-1; unclear D gene. The CDR3 is 13 amino acids. Germline V gene data show CDR1 as MNHEY and CDR2 as SMNVEV (reference sequence). Trimming pared 5 bases from V and 0 bases from J, leaving 7 bases between. CDR3 coding DNA: TGTGCCAGCAGTGCCAGGCTGAACACTGAAGCTTTCTTT. It is translated as CASSARLNTEAFF.

The chain carries TRBV4-1 and TRBJ2-7, with 9 positions matching TRBD1. Germline assignment: CDR1 MGHRA and CDR2 YSYEKL. Unmatched junction bases numbered 3, after V lost 2 bases and J lost 1 base. The CDR3 consists of 15 residues. The CDR3 loop reads CASSQPGQGSYEQYF. The CDR3, as DNA: TGCGCCAGCAGCCAACCGGGACAGGGATCCTACGAGCAGTACTTC.

The chain joins TRBV2 to TRBJ1-5; 7 bases are shared with TRBD1. The CDR3 sequence is 14 residues long. Germline V gene lookup returns CDR1 SNHLY and CDR2 FYNNEI. The trim removed 4 bases at V and 1 base at J, leaving 1 base unmatched. The CDR3: CASSAGQSNQPQHF. In nucleotides, the CDR3 is TGTGCCAGCAGTGCGGGACAGAGCAATCAGCCCCAGCATTTT.

The chain couples TRBV29-1 to TRBJ1-1; possibly TRBD1 for D (5 bases). Between the trimmed V and J ends, which lost 4 bases and 4 bases, there was a span of 13 bases. Germline CDR1 reads SQVTM; CDR2 reads ANQGSEA. The CDR3 has 13 amino acids. For the CDR3, the DNA is TGCAGCGTTGCGGAGGGGCAGGCCACTGAAGCTTTCTTT. Translating it yields CSVAEGQATEAFF.

In its sample, this clone was seen a few times. This rearrangement joins TRBV27 to TRBJ1-5, with D possibly being TRBD1 (6 bases). The CDR3 loop spans 17 amino acids. V was cut by 2 bases and J by 2 bases, with 16 bases left in between. Germline values: CDR1 MNHEY, CDR2 SMNVEV (reference sequence). The CDR3 DNA reads as TGTGCCAGCAGTTTAATTCGGGGGGCAGGCGGCAATCAGCCCCAGCATTTT. Translating it yields CASSLIRGAGGNQPQHF.

The V call is TRBV5-1, the J call TRBJ2-5, with D unresolved. The germline CDR1 and CDR2 sequences are SGHRS and YFSETQ. Trimming removed 5 bases at V and 2 bases at J, with 10 bases between. This CDR3 has 13 residues. CDR3 protein: CASSQNLQETQYF. The CDR3, as DNA: TGCGCCAGCAGTCAAAACTTACAAGAGACCCAGTACTTC.

This sequence joins TRBV27 and TRBJ2-2, with a weak D call TRBD1 (6 bases). The CDR3 has 14 residues. The V gene lost 6 bases and the J gene lost 5 bases, with 13 bases spanning the gap. The germline CDR1 and CDR2 sequences are MNHEY and SMNVEV (reference sequence). CDR3: CASSGNRDTGELFF. The CDR3 nucleotides read TGTGCCAGCAGCGGAAACAGGGATACCGGGGAGCTGTTTTTT.

The genes are TRBV30 and TRBJ2-3; D is perhaps TRBD2 (6 bases). The V end was cut by 1 base, the J end by 3 bases, with 17 bases between. The germline V gene encodes CDR1 GTSNPN and CDR2 SVGIG (reference sequence). CDR3 length equals 16 residues. The CDR3 region is CAWSELALVATDTQYF. The CDR3, as DNA: TGTGCCTGGAGTGAACTAGCCCTTGTAGCAACAGATACGCAGTATTTT.

The rearrangement joins TRBV7-3 to TRBJ2-1; D is ambiguous. V was pared by 3 bases and J by 2 bases, with 11 bases between. The CDR3 loop spans 15 amino acids. Germline CDR1 reads SGHTA; CDR2 reads FQGTGA. The CDR3 region has the DNA TGTGCCAGCAGCTTGGCCCCAACCCCCTACAATGAGCAGTTCTTC. Amino acid sequence: CASSLAPTPYNEQFF.

The chain uses TRBV11-2 and TRBJ2-3; D is unclear. Germline-derived CDR1 and CDR2 are SGHAT and FQNNGV. Deletions cut 5 bases from V and 0 bases from J, with 12 bases between. The CDR3 runs to 15 residues. This CDR3 is CASSQSAYSTDTQYF. CDR3 nucleotides: TGTGCCAGCAGCCAAAGTGCCTACAGCACAGATACGCAGTATTTT.

This clone occurred once. The chain joins TRBV20-1 to TRBJ2-1, with 10 bases fitting TRBD2. With 6 bases clipped from V and 10 bases from J, the junction kept 3 bases outside the gene matches. Germline CDR1 is DFQATT and CDR2 is SNEGSKA (reference sequence). This CDR3 comprises 11 residues. CDR3 sequence: CSAQTSGEQFF. The CDR3 nucleotides read TGCAGTGCGCAGACTAGCGGGGAGCAGTTCTTC.

The rearrangement links TRBV2 to TRBJ2-3; D gene ambiguous. Germline V gives CDR1 SNHLY, CDR2 FYNNEI. This CDR3 contains 11 residues. The V gene lost 4 bases and the J gene lost 6 bases, with 5 bases spanning the gap. Here the CDR3 DNA reads TGTGCCAGCAGTGTACGGGATACGCAGTATTTT. Its protein product is CASSVRDTQYF.

The V and J genes are TRBV30 and TRBJ1-5; 8 bases map to TRBD1. The CDR3 is made up of 17 amino acids. Losses at the gene ends were 0 bases for V and 2 bases for J; bases not matched to a gene: 9. The germline V gene encodes CDR1 GTSNPN and CDR2 SVGIG (reference sequence). CDR3 residues: CAWSVHRGGTGNQPQHF. The DNA for the CDR3 is TGTGCCTGGAGTGTTCACAGGGGGGGTACAGGCAATCAGCCCCAGCATTTT.

The V call is TRBV5-1, the J call TRBJ2-3, with TRBD1 as a possible D gene (6 bases). V shed 4 bases and J shed 3 bases, with 9 bases lying between them. The CDR3 covers 13 residues. Germline V gene data show CDR1 as SGHRS and CDR2 as YFSETQ. CDR3 DNA: TGCGCCAGCAGCCTAGGACAGACAGATACGCAGTATTTT. As protein: CASSLGQTDTQYF.

A word on this clone: At one boundary the junction diverges from the germline segment, which might be a read error. The chain couples TRBV10-3 to TRBJ2-2, with D maybe TRBD1 (6 bases). The CDR3 runs to 14 residues. From germline, CDR1 is ENHRY and CDR2 SYGVKD. The CDR3 DNA sequence: TGTGCCCTCAGGGGCGTCTCGAACACCGGGGAGCTGTTTTTT. Translating gives CALRGVSNTGELFF.